The TCR beta chain under discussion was sequenced for a study of TIL therapy for anti-PD-1-resistant metastatic lung cancer. Study overall: Patients then received nivolumab; progressors got lymphodepletion, TIL and IL-2. Median tumor PD-L1 proportion score was about 6%.

General study points: TIL clonotype persistence in blood showed no apparent association with response.

A word on this clone: Its antigen remains unidentified.

Time point specified: pre-treatment sample, taken before nivolumab and TIL therapy. Patients were adults with stage 4 NSCLC. The libraries were made with immunoSEQ v3. Clones were sequenced by immunoSEQ multiplex PCR, and TCRdb holds only the in-frame ones, with some missing. Altogether about 59,000 clones are present, around 79% being singletons, with the ten largest covering around 1.9%. V lost 1 base, J lost 8 bases, and 4 bases stayed unmatched. Germline V gene lookup returns CDR1 SGHTA and CDR2 FQGNSA. This CDR3 has 13 residues. This specimen was blood, taken at baseline. The clonotype was recovered from a person aged 25 to 85 with non-small cell lung cancer. J is TRBJ1-2 and V is TRBV7-2, with 7 positions matching TRBD1. In DNA form, the CDR3 reads TGTGCCAGCAGCTTAGGACAGGGAAAAGGCTACACCTTC. As protein: CASSLGQGKGYTF. The variable domain in full, with the rest retrieved from reference TRBV7-2 and TRBJ1-2, is GAGVSQSPSNKVTEKGKDVELRCDPISGHTALYWYRQSLGQGLEFLIYFQGNSAPDKSGLPSDRFSAERTGGSVSTLTIQRTQQEDSAVYLCASSLGQGKGYTFGSGTRLTVV.